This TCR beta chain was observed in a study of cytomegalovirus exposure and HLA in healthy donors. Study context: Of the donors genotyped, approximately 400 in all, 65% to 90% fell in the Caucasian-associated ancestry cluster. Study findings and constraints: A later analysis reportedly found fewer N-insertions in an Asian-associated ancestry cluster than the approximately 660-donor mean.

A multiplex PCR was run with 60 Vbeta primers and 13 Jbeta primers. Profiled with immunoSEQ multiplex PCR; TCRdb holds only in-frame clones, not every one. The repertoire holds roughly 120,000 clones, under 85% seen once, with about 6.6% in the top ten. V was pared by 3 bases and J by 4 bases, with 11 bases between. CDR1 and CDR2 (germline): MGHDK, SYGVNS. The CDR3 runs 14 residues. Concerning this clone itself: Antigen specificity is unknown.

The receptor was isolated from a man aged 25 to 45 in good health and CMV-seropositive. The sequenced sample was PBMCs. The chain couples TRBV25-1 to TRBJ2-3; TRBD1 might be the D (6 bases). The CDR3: CASSDLAGADTQYF. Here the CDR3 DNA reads TGTGCCAGCAGTGATTTGGCAGGGGCAGATACGCAGTATTTT.